Below, 2 T cell receptor beta chains from the same sample are listed, as sequenced in a study of CD8 T cells in ankylosing spondylitis. TCRdb ran MiXCR on the 5' RACE reads and lists one entry per CDR3 protein. The sample carries roughly 130,000 distinct CDR3 sequences, roughly 15% recorded once. Material: blood, either unsorted or a sorted T cell fraction (not recorded which). The receptors here all came from a female donor with ankylosing spondylitis or in good health (not recorded which).

This clonotype was seen a few times. The chain recombines TRBV2 with TRBJ2-7, with unresolved D. The CDR3 contains 13 residues. Germline-derived CDR1 and CDR2 are SNHLY and FYNNEI. Deletions cut 4 bases from V and 0 bases from J, with 7 bases between. CDR3 coding DNA: TGTGCCAGCAGTGCGACTCTCTCCTACGAGCAGTACTTC. Translating gives CASSATLSYEQYF.

Details on this clonotype: This may come from a read error, since a much larger clone is one base off. This chain links TRBV6-5 with TRBJ1-1; D is ambiguous. Per the germline V gene, CDR1 is MNHEY and CDR2 is SVGAGI. V gave up 0 bases and J gave up 1 base, with 6 bases separating them. There are 14 residues in the CDR3. This CDR3 reads CASSYSRENTEAFF. The CDR3 DNA reads TGTGCCAGCAGTTACTCCCGGGAGAACACTGAAGCTTTCTTT.